This T cell receptor (beta chain) was captured in a study of T cell changes during pregnancy in multiple sclerosis (dated 2019 in TCRdb). Describing the broader study: In women with multiple sclerosis, the researchers looked at how the T cell repertoire shifted as pregnancy progressed.

Concerning this clone: Its antigen is not yet known. No much larger clonotype is one base removed from it; base qualities were not supplied.

The germline V gene encodes CDR1 SGHKS and CDR2 YYEKEE (reference sequence). Taken from cysteine to phenylalanine, the CDR3 has 17 residues. Here the CDR3 DNA is all that survives: 51 bases in frame from base 1. The junction shows trimming of 4 bases on V and 5 bases on J, and the gene matches do not reach 13 bases of it. The library was generated by the immunoSEQ multiplex PCR assay. Entries here come from immuneACCESS through TCRdb and include only in-frame sequences with V and J called. Some clones fail to appear in such tables; in the studies checked, an unresolved V gene covers under half of the shortfall, and the cause of the remainder is unknown. This sample comprises about 62,000 clones, about 88% of them detected only once. Of the sample, 2% to 3% falls within the top ten clones.

This specimen consisted of peripheral blood, obtained in the first trimester of pregnancy. Recombination linked TRBV5-5 to TRBJ2-2, and TRBD1 aligns with 8 junction nucleotides. The source of this sequence is a female donor with multiple sclerosis, enrolled in a pregnancy study. The CDR3 region has the sequence CASSPFPGQGRTGELFF. In nucleotides, the sequence is TGTGCCAGCAGCCCGTTCCCAGGACAGGGCCGAACCGGGGAGCTGTTTTTT.